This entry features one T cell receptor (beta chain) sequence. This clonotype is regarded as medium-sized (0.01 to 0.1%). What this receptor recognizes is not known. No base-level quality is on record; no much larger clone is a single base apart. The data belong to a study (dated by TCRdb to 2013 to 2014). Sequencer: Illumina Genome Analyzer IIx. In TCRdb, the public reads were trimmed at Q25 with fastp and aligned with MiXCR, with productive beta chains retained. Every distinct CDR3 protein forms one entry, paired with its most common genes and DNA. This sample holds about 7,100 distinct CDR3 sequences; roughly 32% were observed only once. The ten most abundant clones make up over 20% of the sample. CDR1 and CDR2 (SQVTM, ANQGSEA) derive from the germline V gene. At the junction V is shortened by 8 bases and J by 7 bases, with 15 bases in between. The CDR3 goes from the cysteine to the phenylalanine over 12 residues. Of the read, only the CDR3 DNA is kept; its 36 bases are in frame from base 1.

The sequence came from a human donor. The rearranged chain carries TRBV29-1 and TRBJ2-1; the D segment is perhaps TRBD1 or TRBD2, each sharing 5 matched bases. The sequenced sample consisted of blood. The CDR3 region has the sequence CSSARGPNEQFF. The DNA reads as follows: TGCAGCTCGGCCCGGGGCCCGAATGAGCAGTTCTTC.